The 5 T cell receptor beta chains in this list originate from one sample, sequenced in a study of T cells after yellow fever vaccination (dated by TCRdb to between 2017 and 2020). In light of the paper, this sample's treatment or condition label describes: live attenuated yellow fever vaccine strain. Receptors were amplified or captured by 5' RACE. TCRdb records Illumina HiSeq 2500 as the sequencer. The public reads were quality trimmed at Q25 with fastp and then assembled into clones with MiXCR by TCRdb, keeping productive beta chains. Rows merge per CDR3 protein into single entries with the most common DNA and genes. The sample table holds hundreds of thousands of distinct CDR3 sequences, of which 9% to 15% were seen once. Of the sample, more than 12% falls within the top ten clones. Sequenced material: PBMCs, taken on the day of the yellow fever booster vaccination. Every receptor here comes from a man aged 25-45 years who received the YFV17D yellow fever vaccine.

This clonotype was recorded many times. The rearrangement uses TRBV7-9 and TRBJ1-4, with D possibly being TRBD1 (5 bases). From germline, CDR1 is SEHNR and CDR2 FQNEAQ (reference sequence). V lost 2 bases and J 8 bases, leaving 18 bases between the germline ends. This CDR3 is built from 16 residues. The CDR3 sequence: CASSLPRQLQSEKLFF. The CDR3 bases are TGTGCCAGCAGCTTACCCCGACAGCTTCAATCGGAAAAACTGTTTTTT.

This clonotype was seen a handful of times. V and J are TRBV19 and TRBJ1-1; TRBD1 might be the D (6 bases). The CDR3 length is 16 residues. V lost 5 bases to trimming and J lost 0 bases, with 16 bases between them. CDR1 and CDR2 from the germline V gene are LNHDA and SQIVND (reference sequence). The CDR3 here is CASSLTEGGMNTEAFF. In DNA, the CDR3 is TGTGCCAGTAGTCTAACAGAAGGGGGGATGAACACTGAAGCTTTCTTT.

This clonotype came up many times. The chain employs TRBV5-1 and TRBJ2-7; TRBD2 agrees at 10 bases. V shed 3 bases, J shed 0 bases, and the junction held 0 bases outside the gene matches. CDR1 and CDR2 from the germline V gene are SGHRS and YFSETQ. The CDR3 extends over 14 amino acids. The CDR3 region has the DNA TGCGCCAGCAGCTCTAGCGGGAGCTCCTACGAGCAGTACTTC. Amino acids: CASSSSGSSYEQYF.

This clonotype came up many times. The chain has TRBV5-6 and TRBJ2-2, with D possibly TRBD1 on 6 matching bases. V gave up 10 bases and J gave up 0 bases, with 16 bases separating them. Germline V gene lookup returns CDR1 SGHDT and CDR2 YYEEEE. This CDR3 comprises 15 residues. CDR3 in DNA: TGTGCCGGATCACAGCGGACAGCGAACACCGGGGAGCTGTTTTTT. Its protein product is CAGSQRTANTGELFF. The full variable domain, its missing parts supplied by reference TRBV5-6 and TRBJ2-2, is DAGVTQSPTHLIKTRGQQVTLRCSPKSGHDTVSWYQQALGQGPQFIFQYYEEEERQRGNFPDRFSGHQFPNYSSELNVNALLLGDSALYLCAGSQRTANTGELFFGEGSRLTVL.

The chain employs TRBV15 and TRBJ2-3, with D possibly matching TRBD2 (5 bases). CDR1 is LNHNV, CDR2 YYDKDF, per germline (reference sequence). Deletions cut 6 bases from V and 2 bases from J, with 12 bases between. The CDR3 length is 14 residues. The CDR3 coding sequence is TGTGCCACCAGGGCGGGCCACGCCACAGATACGCAGTATTTT. This translates into CATRAGHATDTQYF.